This TCR beta chain was captured in a study of identical twins listed by TCRdb under 2016. Turning to the overall study: TCR alpha and beta repertoires from monozygotic twins, unrelated adults of various ages and cord blood were deep-sequenced to test whether fetal clonotypes persist. Replicate twin experiments were performed at different times using different library preparation protocols to rule out contamination.

The investigation overall reported the following: Recombination models systematically underestimated out-of-frame TCR alpha sharing in monozygotic twins but agreed with sharing between unrelated individuals. Fewer insertions were carried by abundant cord blood beta clonotypes, a similar but weaker trend appeared in young adult naive repertoires, and no such trend appeared in memory repertoires. Because the same donors could not be followed over many years, the conclusions relied on cross-sectional statistical analysis. Compared with coincidental sharing between unrelated individuals, out-of-frame TCR alpha sequences shared between twins showed an excess of sequences with low generation probability. A weaker excess of twin sharing was found in beta out-of-frame sequences because the signal-to-noise ratio was lowered by fewer shared sequences. Invariant T cells such as MAIT and iNKT could partly confound zero-insertion analyses, although diverse VJ usage argued against such confounding for most clonotypes.

Library preparation employed 5' RACE. The data were produced on an Illumina HiSeq 2000. A universal primer binding site was added through template switching, and the final cDNA carried a unique molecular identifier so that TCR cDNA molecules could be counted accurately. First-strand cDNA for TCR alpha and beta chains was synthesized from specific primers in the conserved constant-segment region. To control for contamination, every cDNA library was double barcoded, receiving both a SMART-Mk sample barcode and Illumina barcodes. Two successive PCR steps introduced TruSeq adapter sequences along with Illumina sample barcodes. Sequencing of the TCR alpha and beta cDNA libraries was done on the Illumina HiSeq platform using custom primers. The paper's data handling went like this. Unique molecular identifiers were extracted from raw reads with MiGEC, and CDR3 positions were determined with MiXCR. Recombination models were inferred per individual with the repgenHMM and IGoR tools using an EM algorithm. The analysis of shared clonotypes was done with the tcR package in R, with sharing normalized by the product of cloneset sizes. To study raw recombination free of thymic and clonal selection effects, out-of-frame nonproductive sequences were analyzed. In-frame beta chains were kept once TCRdb had trimmed the public reads at Q25 with fastp and called clones with MiXCR. All rows with the same CDR3 protein become a single entry with the most common DNA and genes. These V and J calls are TCRdb output, not the study's own analysis. This sample gives some 300,000 distinct CDR3 sequences in total; 12% of them show up just once. Clones ranked in the top ten supply around 7.2% of the sample.

Every donor in the study was a healthy Caucasian. The twin cohort comprised three pairs of female monozygotic twins, all aged about 18 to 30 years. CD4+ and CD8+ T cell populations were isolated with positive isolation kits from Invitrogen. This clonotype has only a few counts. Its antigen remains unidentified. No quality values exist for individual bases; no much larger clone is one base distant. V drops 6 bases and J drops 2 bases, leaving 14 bases in between. The CDR3 holds 16 amino acids from the cysteine to the phenylalanine. Here the CDR3 DNA is all that survives: 48 bases in frame from base 1. These data also formed part of another study, on yellow fever vaccine responses in identical twins. As the second study states: The authors reported that the T cell response to vaccination in identical twins appeared partly convergent and partly personalized. In the study, vaccine-responding T cell clones were precisely tracked in identical twins.

The V and J segments used are TRBV12-3 or TRBV12-4 and TRBJ2-6, with no confident D gene call. This sequence originates from a woman between 18 and 29 years old in good health. Material: CD8+ T cells sorted from blood. At the DNA level, the sequence is TGTGCCAGCAGCCCATTGGAAGGTGCTGGGGCCAACGTCCTGACTTTC. This encodes CASSPLEGAGANVLTF.